The rows below give T cell receptor beta chains drawn from one sample of a study of technical replicates of blood from several donors. Produced via immunoSEQ multiplex PCR; TCRdb's table is partial and in-frame only. The sample contains 79,000 or so clones, more than 85% of which appear only once. Sequencing was carried out using T cells isolated from PBMCs. Source of these receptors: a human donor in good health. The CDR3 runs from the conserved cysteine through the conserved F or W. A D gene is named only where the DNA matches it firmly. Some rows mark clone size as missing; the rest say once, few, many or name a class of expanded clone.

d_call clone_size j_call v_call cdr3_aa cdr3_nt
TRBD1 once TRBJ1-2 TRBV14 CASSLGTGQSPGWTF TGTGCCAGCAGCCTTGGGACAGGGCAATCCCCAGGCTGGACCTTC
- - TRBJ1-3 TRBV5-1 CASSFISGNTIYF TGCGCCAGCAGCTTTATCTCCGGAAACACCATATATTTT
- - TRBJ2-3 TRBV16 CASSPGTGLDTQYF TGTGCCAGCAGCCCCGGGACTGGTTTAGATACGCAGTATTTT
TRBD2 - TRBJ2-5 TRBV6-1 CASSRAGGQETQYF TGTGCCAGCAGTAGAGCGGGAGGCCAAGAGACCCAGTACTTC
- - TRBJ2-3 TRBV5-1 CASSLYRVDWDTQYF TGCGCCAGCAGCTTGTACAGGGTAGATTGGGATACGCAGTATTTT
TRBD2 - TRBJ2-1 TRBV27 CASSPAGGYDEQFF TGTGCCAGCAGCCCAGCGGGAGGGTACGATGAGCAGTTCTTC
TRBD1 few TRBJ1-2 TRBV2 CASSGGQGYGYTF TGTGCCAGCAGTGGTGGACAGGGCTATGGCTACACCTTC
- - TRBJ1-5 TRBV6-1 CASSGLKGQKPQHF TGTGCCAGCAGTGGGCTAAAGGGACAAAAGCCCCAGCATTTT
- once TRBJ2-7 TRBV6-1 CAASGGLTYEQYF TGTGCCGCCTCAGGGGGACTCACCTACGAGCAGTACTTC
- - TRBJ2-1 TRBV19 CASSWGRAYNEQFF TGTGCCAGTAGTTGGGGCAGGGCCTACAATGAGCAGTTCTTC
TRBD1 - TRBJ1-5 TRBV19 CASSIEGQFNQPQHF TGTGCCAGTAGTATAGAGGGACAGTTCAATCAGCCCCAGCATTTT
- - TRBJ2-7 TRBV25-1 CASSESVAGAYEQYF TGTGCCAGCAGTGAATCGGTGGCAGGGGCCTACGAGCAGTACTTC
- - TRBJ1-2 TRBV27 CASSSGLYGYTF TGTGCCAGCAGTTCAGGGCTCTATGGCTACACCTTC
TRBD1 - TRBJ1-5 TRBV6-5 CASSHRGLGEPQHF TGTGCCAGCAGTCACAGGGGGCTTGGGGAGCCCCAGCATTTT
- - TRBJ1-1 TRBV5-5 CASSWGTPGTEAFF TGTGCCAGCAGCTGGGGGACACCAGGCACTGAAGCTTTCTTT
- - TRBJ2-1 TRBV19 CASRRKSSYNEQFF TGTGCCAGTAGGAGAAAAAGCTCCTACAATGAGCAGTTCTTC
- - TRBJ2-7 TRBV10-1 CANNLSVSYEQYF TGCGCCAACAATCTCTCTGTAAGTTACGAGCAGTACTTC
TRBD1 - TRBJ2-1 TRBV27 CASRKTGVSYNEQFF TGTGCCAGCCGCAAGACAGGGGTTTCCTACAATGAGCAGTTCTTC
TRBD1 - TRBJ1-2 TRBV30 CAWSVMGQGGYTF TGTGCCTGGAGTGTAATGGGACAGGGCGGCTACACCTTC
- - TRBJ1-1 TRBV2 CASRVEAGPGGTEAFF TGTGCCAGCAGGGTTGAGGCGGGCCCGGGAGGCACTGAAGCTTTCTTT
TRBD2 - TRBJ2-5 TRBV2 CASSDGLAGGETQYF TGTGCCAGCAGTGACGGACTAGCGGGAGGAGAGACCCAGTACTTC
TRBD2 - TRBJ2-1 TRBV4-1 CASSLLVTSGRYNEQFF TGCGCCAGCAGCCTATTGGTGACTAGCGGGCGGTACAATGAGCAGTTCTTC
- - TRBJ2-7 TRBV7-6 CASSLGRGDEQYF TGTGCCAGCAGCTTAGGCAGGGGCGACGAGCAGTACTTC
TRBD2 - TRBJ2-1 TRBV18 CASSPGMTSGSGNEQFF TGTGCCAGCTCACCTGGTATGACTAGCGGGAGTGGGAATGAGCAGTTCTTC
TRBD2 - TRBJ2-1 TRBV7-3 CASSSVAGNEQFF TGTGCCAGCAGCTCCGTAGCGGGAAATGAGCAGTTCTTC
- - TRBJ1-5 TRBV19 CASSVRDKDNQPQHF TGTGCCAGTAGCGTTCGAGACAAGGATAATCAGCCCCAGCATTTT
TRBD2 - TRBJ2-7 TRBV28 CASSPPLAGEHEQYF TGTGCCAGCAGCCCCCCCCTAGCGGGAGAGCACGAGCAGTACTTC
- - TRBJ2-2 TRBV6-5 CASSYRTGELFF TGTGCCAGCAGTTACCGCACCGGGGAGCTGTTTTTT